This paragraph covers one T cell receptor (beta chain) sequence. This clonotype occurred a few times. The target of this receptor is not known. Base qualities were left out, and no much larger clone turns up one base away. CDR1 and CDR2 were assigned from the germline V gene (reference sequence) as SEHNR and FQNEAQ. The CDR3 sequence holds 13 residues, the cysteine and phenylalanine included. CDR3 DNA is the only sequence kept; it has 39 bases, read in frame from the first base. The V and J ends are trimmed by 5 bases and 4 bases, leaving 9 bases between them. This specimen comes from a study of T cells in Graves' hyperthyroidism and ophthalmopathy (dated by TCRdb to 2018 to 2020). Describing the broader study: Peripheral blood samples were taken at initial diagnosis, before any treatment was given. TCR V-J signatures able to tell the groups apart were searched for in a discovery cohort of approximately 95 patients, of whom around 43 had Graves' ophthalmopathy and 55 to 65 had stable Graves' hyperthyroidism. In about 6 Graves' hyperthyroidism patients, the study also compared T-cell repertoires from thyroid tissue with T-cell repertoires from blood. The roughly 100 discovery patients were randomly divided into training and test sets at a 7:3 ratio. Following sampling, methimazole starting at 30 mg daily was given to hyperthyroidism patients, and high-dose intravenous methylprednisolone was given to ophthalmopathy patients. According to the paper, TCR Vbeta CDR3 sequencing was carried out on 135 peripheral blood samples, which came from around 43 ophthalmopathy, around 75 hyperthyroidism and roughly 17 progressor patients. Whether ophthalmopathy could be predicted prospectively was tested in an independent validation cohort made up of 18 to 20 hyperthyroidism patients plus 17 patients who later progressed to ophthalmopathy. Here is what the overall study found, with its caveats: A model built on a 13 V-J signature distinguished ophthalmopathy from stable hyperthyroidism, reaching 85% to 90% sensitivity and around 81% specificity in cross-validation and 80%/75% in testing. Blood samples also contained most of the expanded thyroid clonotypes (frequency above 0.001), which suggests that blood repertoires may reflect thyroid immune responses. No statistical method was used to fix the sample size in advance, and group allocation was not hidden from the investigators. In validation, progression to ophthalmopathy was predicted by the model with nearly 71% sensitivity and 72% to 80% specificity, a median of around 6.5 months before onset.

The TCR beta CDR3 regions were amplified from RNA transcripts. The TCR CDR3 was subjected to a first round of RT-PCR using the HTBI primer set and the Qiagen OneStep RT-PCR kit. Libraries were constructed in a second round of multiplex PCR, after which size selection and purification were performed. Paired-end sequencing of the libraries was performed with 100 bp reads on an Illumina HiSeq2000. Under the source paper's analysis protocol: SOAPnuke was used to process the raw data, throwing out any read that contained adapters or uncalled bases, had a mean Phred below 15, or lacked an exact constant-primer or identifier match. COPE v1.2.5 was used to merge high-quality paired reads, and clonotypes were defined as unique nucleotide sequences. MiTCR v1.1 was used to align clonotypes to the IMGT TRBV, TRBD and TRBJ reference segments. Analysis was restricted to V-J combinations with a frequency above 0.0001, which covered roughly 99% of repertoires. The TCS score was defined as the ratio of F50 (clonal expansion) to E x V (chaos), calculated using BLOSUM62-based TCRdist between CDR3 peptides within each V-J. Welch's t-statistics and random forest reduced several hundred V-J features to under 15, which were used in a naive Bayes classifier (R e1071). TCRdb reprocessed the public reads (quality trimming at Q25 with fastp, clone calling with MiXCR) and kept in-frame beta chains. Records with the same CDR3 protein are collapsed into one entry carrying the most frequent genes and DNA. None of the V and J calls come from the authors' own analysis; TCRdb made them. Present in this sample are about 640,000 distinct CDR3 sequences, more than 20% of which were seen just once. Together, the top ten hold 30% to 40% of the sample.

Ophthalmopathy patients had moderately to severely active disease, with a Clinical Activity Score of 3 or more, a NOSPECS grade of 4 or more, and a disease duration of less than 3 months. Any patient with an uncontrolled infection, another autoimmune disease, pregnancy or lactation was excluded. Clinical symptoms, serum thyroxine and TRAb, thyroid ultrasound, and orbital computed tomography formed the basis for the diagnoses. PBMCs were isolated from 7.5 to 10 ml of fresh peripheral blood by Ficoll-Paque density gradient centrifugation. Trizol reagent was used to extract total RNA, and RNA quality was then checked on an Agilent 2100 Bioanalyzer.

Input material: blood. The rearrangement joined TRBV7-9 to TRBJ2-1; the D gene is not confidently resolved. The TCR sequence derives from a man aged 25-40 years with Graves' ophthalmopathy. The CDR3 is CASSRGEYNEQFF. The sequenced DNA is TGTGCCAGCAGCCGAGGAGAGTACAATGAGCAGTTCTTC. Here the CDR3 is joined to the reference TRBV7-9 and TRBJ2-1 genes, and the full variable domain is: DTGVSQNPRHKITKRGQNVTFRCDPISEHNRLYWYRQTLGQGPEFLTYFQNEAQLEKSRLLSDRFSAERPKGSFSTLEIQRTEQGDSAMYLCASSRGEYNEQFFGPGTRLTVL.